These 21 T cell receptor beta chains were all obtained from the same sample, sequenced in a study of blood T cell repertoires in COVID-19. Some clones are missing from TCRdb's copy, which holds only in-frame ones; the method was immunoSEQ multiplex PCR. Of around 220,000 clones listed, 82% are singletons. Sequencing was carried out using peripheral blood. Every receptor here comes from a woman of 80 years or more with COVID-19, enrolled during active disease.

This clone is a singleton in its sample. The chain uses TRBV5-1 and TRBJ1-2; a weak D match, TRBD1 (6 bases). Germline assignment: CDR1 SGHRS and CDR2 YFSETQ. Trimming took 3 bases from V and 2 from J, leaving 20 bases between them. This CDR3 is built from 17 residues. The CDR3 sequence is CASSSSGPGAGNYGYTF. The DNA for the CDR3 is TGCGCCAGCAGCTCGTCCGGACCAGGGGCAGGGAACTATGGCTACACCTTC.

The chain employs TRBV28 and TRBJ1-4, with 7 nucleotides matching TRBD1. The CDR3 is 15 amino acids. The germline CDR1 and CDR2 sequences are MDHEN and SYDVKM. The junction had 8 bases not matched to a gene; V was cut back by 6 bases and J by 4 bases. This CDR3 is CASSSLGQINEKLFF. The CDR3 coding sequence is TGTGCCAGCAGCTCTCTGGGACAGATTAATGAAAAACTGTTTTTT.

The rearrangement links TRBV2 to TRBJ2-2, with TRBD2 matching 8 bases. The CDR3 is made up of 15 amino acids. Germline V gene sequence: CDR1 SNHLY, CDR2 FYNNEI. V shed 7 bases, J shed 6 bases, and the junction held 10 bases outside the gene matches. This CDR3 reads CASIVQAGVSGELFF. The DNA for the CDR3 is TGTGCCAGCATCGTTCAAGCGGGAGTATCCGGGGAGCTGTTTTTT.

The J gene is TRBJ2-1, the V gene TRBV24-1; D perhaps matches TRBD1 (5 bases). CDR1 KGHDR and CDR2 SFDVKD come from the germline V gene. The length of the CDR3 is 12 residues. V was clipped by 12 bases and J by 8 bases, with 16 bases between them. The CDR3 protein is CAALRQGDEQFF. CDR3 nucleotides: TGTGCCGCTCTGCGGCAGGGCGATGAGCAGTTCTTC.

V usage is TRBV23-1 and J usage is TRBJ1-2; D is possibly TRBD1 (5 bases). TRBV23-1 has ORF status, its function being uncertain. The CDR3 loop spans 12 amino acids. Trimming took 7 bases from V and 2 from J, leaving 8 bases between them. Here the CDR3 reads CASTRGNYGYTF. The CDR3 DNA sequence: TGCGCCAGCACGCGGGGGAACTATGGCTACACCTTC.

The chain carries TRBV28 and TRBJ1-5; 7 bases fit TRBD1. Germline V gives CDR1 MDHEN, CDR2 SYDVKM. V gave up 5 bases and J gave up 5 bases; unmatched junction bases: 6. The CDR3 totals 14 residues. CDR3 DNA sequence: TGTGCCAGCAGTCCCTACAGGGGATATCAGCCCCAGCATTTT. This codes for CASSPYRGYQPQHF.

The rearrangement uses TRBV27 and TRBJ2-2; the match to TRBD1 covers 10 bases. J lost 6 bases, V lost 11 bases, and 6 bases had no gene match. CDR3 length equals 13 residues. Per germline, CDR1 MNHEY and CDR2 SMNVEV (reference sequence). The CDR3 is CAARQGAAGELFF. The CDR3 bases are TGTGCCGCCCGACAGGGGGCCGCCGGGGAGCTGTTTTTT.

The chain links TRBV30 to TRBJ2-7, with 9 bases lining up with TRBD2. Looked up from germline, CDR1 is GTSNPN and CDR2 is SVGIG (reference sequence). CDR3 size: 13 residues. Losses at the gene ends were 3 bases for V and 5 bases for J; bases not matched to a gene: 5. The CDR3 region has the DNA TGTGCCTGGAGAGTAGCGGGAGCGAACGAGCAGTACTTC. Residues: CAWRVAGANEQYF.

The gene calls are TRBV25-1 and TRBJ2-3; D might be TRBD2 (6 bases). V shed 4 bases and J shed 3 bases, with 11 bases lying between them. The CDR3 contains 14 residues. Germline CDR1 reads MGHDK; CDR2 reads SYGVNS. CDR3 coding DNA: TGTGCCAGCAGTGCAATGGAGGGGACAGATACGCAGTATTTT. This encodes CASSAMEGTDTQYF.

This chain links TRBV10-2 with TRBJ1-4; 7 bases fit TRBD1. Germline V gene data show CDR1 as WSHSY and CDR2 as SAAADI. Losses at the gene ends were 5 bases for V and 4 bases for J; bases not matched to a gene: 4. The CDR3 loop spans 14 amino acids. This CDR3 reads CASSRGQFNEKLFF. CDR3 bases: TGCGCCAGCAGTAGGGGACAGTTTAATGAAAAACTGTTTTTT.

The chain recombines TRBV3-1 (or the pseudogene TRBV3-2) with TRBJ1-5; D is unresolved. V lost 5 bases and J lost 4, with 12 bases in between. Germline lookup yields CDR1 LGHDT and CDR2 YNNKEL (reference sequence). The CDR3 is 14 amino acids. The CDR3 region has the DNA TGTGCCAGCAGCAACAAACTAGGGAATCAGCCCCAGCATTTT. Encoded protein: CASSNKLGNQPQHF.

The genes are TRBV3-1 (or the pseudogene TRBV3-2) and TRBJ2-3, with D uncertain. The CDR3 consists of 16 residues. Germline values: CDR1 LGHDT, CDR2 YNNKEL (reference sequence). Trimming removed 1 base from V and 0 bases from J, with 11 bases in between. The CDR3 protein is CASSQVSRPSTDTQYF. CDR3 nucleotides: TGTGCCAGCAGCCAAGTTAGCAGACCAAGCACAGATACGCAGTATTTT.

The chain carries TRBV11-3 and TRBJ2-1, with TRBD1 matching 9 bases. This CDR3 is 15 amino acids long. V trimming: 5 bases; J trimming: 4 bases; junction bases outside the gene matches: 6. The germline CDR1 and CDR2 sequences are SGHNT and YENEEA. This CDR3 reads CASSAPGQGYNEQFF. The CDR3 region has the DNA TGTGCCAGCAGCGCCCCGGGACAGGGATACAATGAGCAGTTCTTC. The full variable domain, rest sourced from reference TRBV11-3 and TRBJ2-1, is EAGVVQSPRYKIIEKKQPVAFWCNPISGHNTLYWYLQNLGQGPELLIRYENEEAVDDSQLPKDRFSAERLKGVDSTLKIQPAELGDSAVYLCASSAPGQGYNEQFFGPGTRLTVL.

The DNA of the CDR3 is TGTGCCAGCAGCTTCGACAGGGGCTTTCATGGCTACACCTTC. Translating it yields CASSFDRGFHGYTF. The chain employs TRBV7-9 and TRBJ1-2, with 8 bases aligning to TRBD1. Per the germline V gene, CDR1 is SEHNR and CDR2 is FQNEAQ (reference sequence). The CDR3 totals 14 residues. J was trimmed by 6 bases and V by 3 bases; bases with no gene match: 6.

This clone was counted a single time. The J gene is TRBJ1-2, the V gene TRBV19; 7 positions match TRBD1. Germline V CDR1 and CDR2: LNHDA, SQIVND (reference sequence). The CDR3 consists of 14 residues. The ends lost 5 bases at V and 0 bases at J; junction bases unmatched: 3. CDR3 nucleotides: TGTGCCAGTAGTCTCCAGGGGGCTAACTATGGCTACACCTTC. Its protein is CASSLQGANYGYTF. Full variable domain (missing parts from reference TRBV19 and TRBJ1-2): DGGITQSPKYLFRKEGQNVTLSCEQNLNHDAMYWYRQDPGQGLRLIYYSQIVNDFQKGDIAEGYSVSREKKESFPLTVTSAQKNPTAFYLCASSLQGANYGYTFGSGTRLTVV.

This chain joins TRBV7-2 and TRBJ1-1, with D possibly being TRBD1 (6 bases). The CDR3 has 14 residues. CDR1 and CDR2 from the germline V gene are SGHTA and FQGNSA. Between the trimmed V and J ends, which lost 7 bases and 1 base, there was a span of 13 bases. The CDR3 DNA reads TGTGCCAGCACCCAGGGGCCCGCGAACACTGAAGCTTTCTTT. Encoded protein: CASTQGPANTEAFF.

The V and J genes are TRBV10-3 and TRBJ2-5, with D uncertain. This CDR3 has 11 residues. V was pared by 3 bases and J by 5 bases, with 4 bases between. Germline lookup yields CDR1 ENHRY and CDR2 SYGVKD. This chain's CDR3 is CAISDMETQYF. The CDR3, as DNA: TGTGCCATCAGTGACATGGAGACCCAGTACTTC.

The V and J genes are TRBV5-1 and TRBJ1-2; possible D gene TRBD1, 5 bases. V was trimmed by 1 base and J by 0 bases, leaving 7 bases between them. This CDR3 region has 14 residues. Germline CDR1 is SGHRS and CDR2 is YFSETQ. CDR3 sequence (DNA): TGCGCCAGCAGCTTGAGGGACTCTAACTATGGCTACACCTTC. Its protein is CASSLRDSNYGYTF.

This clone came up a few times. The chain employs TRBV12-5 and TRBJ2-1; 9 bases agree with TRBD2. This CDR3 region has 15 residues. The V and J ends lost 6 bases and 1 base, in that order; junction bases with no gene match: 4. The germline CDR1 and CDR2 sequences are LGHNT and FRNRAP. CDR3 coding DNA: TGTGCTAGTGGGGGTAGCGGGAGTTCCTACAATGAGCAGTTCTTC. Its translation: CASGGSGSSYNEQFF.

This clone has just a few counts. The chain joins TRBV5-4 to TRBJ2-7; the D gene is possibly TRBD1 (5 bases). Germline values: CDR1 SGHNT, CDR2 YYREEE (reference sequence). This CDR3 is 15 amino acids long. V lost 0 bases to trimming and J lost 0 bases, with 10 bases between them. This chain's CDR3 is CASSLAAGISYEQYF. The CDR3 nucleotides are TGTGCCAGCAGCTTGGCCGCAGGGATCTCCTACGAGCAGTACTTC.

This chain connects TRBV6-4 to TRBJ1-2, with 7 bases aligning to TRBD1. Germline V gene sequence: CDR1 MRHNA, CDR2 SNTAGT. V lost 5 bases and J lost 0; bases outside the gene matches: 3. This CDR3 comprises 14 residues. CDR3 protein: CASSRDRANYGYTF. CDR3 bases: TGTGCCAGCAGTCGGGACAGAGCTAACTATGGCTACACCTTC.